Sequencing of this T cell receptor beta chain was carried out in a study of early T cells in non-severe SARS-CoV-2 infection. Individual cDNA molecules each received unique molecular identifiers attached to them. TCRdb reprocessed the 5' RACE reads via MiXCR and lists one record per CDR3 protein. The sample comprises about 50,000 distinct CDR3 sequences, around a tenth of which are singletons, and roughly 4.8% rests with the top ten. The source of this sequence is an adult who was a healthcare worker with PCR-confirmed SARS-CoV-2 infection or an uninfected control (not recorded which). The sample here was whole blood, taken at baseline.

As DNA, the CDR3 is TGTGCCACGGGGACCCAGCGGGAATATGGCTACACCTTC. It is translated as CATGTQREYGYTF. The chain has TRBV10-3 and TRBJ1-2; a weak D match, TRBD1 (5 bases). CDR3 length: 13 residues. V was trimmed by 10 bases and J by 5 bases, leaving 17 bases between them. Per the germline V gene, CDR1 is ENHRY and CDR2 is SYGVKD.